One and the same sample provided the 18 T cell receptor beta chains below, sequenced in a study of human T cells and chemical hapten exposure. The time point: patch test 1, 2 weeks after DPC sensitization. The treatment was: therapeutic diphenylcyclopropenone sensitization with weekly scalp DPC. TCRdb reprocessed the RACE reads via MiXCR and lists one record per CDR3 protein. This sample has some 350,000 distinct CDR3 sequences, with about 7% found just once. This specimen consisted of whole blood, obtained in connection with sensitization to the hapten diphenylcyclopropenone (DPC). These receptors all stem from a woman between 18 and 29 years old with alopecia areata. Some clones in this sample may be carry-over from other donors' samples.

This clonotype was detected only a few times. The V gene is TRBV7-2, the J gene TRBJ1-1, with unresolved D. Looked up from germline, CDR1 is SGHTA and CDR2 is FQGNSA. This CDR3 is built from 15 residues. V dropped 1 base and J dropped 8 bases, with 17 bases sitting between them. The CDR3, as DNA: TGTGCCAGCAGCTTAGAGGTTTGGGCGTTGGGAGAAGCTTTCTTT. Its translation: CASSLEVWALGEAFF.

V is TRBV4-3 and J is TRBJ2-1, with D possibly matching TRBD1 (6 bases). The CDR3 consists of 16 residues. V lost 2 bases and J lost 2, with 13 bases in between. Germline values: CDR1 LGHNA, CDR2 YSLEER. The CDR3 protein is CASSQFRDTAYNEQFF. For the CDR3, the DNA is TGCGCCAGCAGCCAATTCCGGGACACTGCCTACAATGAGCAGTTCTTC.

This clonotype was found many times. The CDR3 DNA follows: TGTGCCAGCAATGGGGCTAGCGGGATACTCCAAGAGACCCAGTACTTC. This sequence encodes CASNGASGILQETQYF. This sequence joins TRBV25-1 and TRBJ2-5; 9 positions agree with TRBD2. The germline V gene has CDR1 MGHDK and CDR2 SYGVNS. Trimming removed 7 bases from V and 1 base from J; junction bases left unmatched: 10. CDR3 length: 16 residues.

This clonotype was counted ten times or more. The chain employs TRBV7-2 and TRBJ2-1; tentatively, D is TRBD1 or TRBD2 (5 bases each). CDR1 is SGHTA and CDR2 is FQGNSA in the germline V gene. Trimming removed 5 bases at V and 0 bases at J, with 11 bases between. The CDR3 is 15 amino acids. CDR3 residues: CASSPGPSSYNEQFF. The CDR3 nucleotides are TGTGCCAGCAGCCCGGGGCCTAGCTCCTACAATGAGCAGTTCTTC.

This clonotype occurred a few times. J is TRBJ2-7 and V is TRBV28, with D possibly called TRBD1 or TRBD2 (7 bases each). Deletions cut 7 bases from V and 2 bases from J, with 15 bases between. The CDR3 consists of 14 residues. Germline loops: CDR1 MDHEN, CDR2 SYDVKM. The CDR3 sequence: CASKSGGVPYEQYF. The CDR3 nucleotides are TGTGCCAGCAAGTCAGGGGGGGTGCCCTACGAGCAGTACTTC.

This chain joins TRBV4-3 and TRBJ1-2; D is possibly TRBD1 (6 bases). Germline V gene data show CDR1 as LGHNA and CDR2 as YSLEER. The CDR3 consists of 15 residues. The ends were cut back, 4 bases at V and 6 bases at J, with 18 bases in the middle. CDR3 DNA: TGCGCCAGCAGCCCGAAATACGGACAGTTTCATGGCTACACCTTC. The encoded protein is CASSPKYGQFHGYTF.

This clonotype was seen more than once but under ten times. CDR3 residues: CATREHGPDRSLHF. The DNA of the CDR3 is TGTGCCACCCGTGAACATGGGCCTGATAGATCCCTCCACTTT. The V call is TRBV27, the J call TRBJ1-6; D unresolved. The CDR3 is 14 amino acids. V was cut by 10 bases and J by 14 bases, with 24 bases left in between. Germline V gene data show CDR1 as MNHEY and CDR2 as SMNVEV (reference sequence).

This clonotype was recorded a few times. The chain couples TRBV20-1 to TRBJ2-3; 13 nucleotides line up with TRBD2. In germline, CDR1 is DFQATT, CDR2 SNEGSKA (reference sequence). The trim removed 4 bases at V and 6 bases at J, leaving 10 bases unmatched. This CDR3 has 16 residues. The CDR3 sequence is CSATSGTSGVGDTQYF. Written as DNA, the CDR3 is TGCAGTGCTACCTCCGGGACTAGCGGGGTAGGGGATACGCAGTATTTT.

This clonotype was seen repeatedly, ten times or more. CDR3 protein: CASGHQIRTTGELFF. The DNA of the CDR3 is TGTGCCAGCGGACACCAAATACGGACCACCGGGGAGCTGTTTTTT. This sequence joins TRBV12-3 or TRBV12-4 and TRBJ2-2; tentatively, D is TRBD1 (5 bases). This CDR3 has 15 amino acids. V lost 8 bases to trimming and J lost 4 bases, with 17 bases between them.

This clonotype has ten or more counts. The rearrangement uses TRBV18 and TRBJ1-1; D is unclear. In germline, CDR1 is KGHSH, CDR2 LQKENI. V lost 0 bases and J 1 base, leaving 6 bases between the germline ends. The CDR3 covers 14 residues. CDR3 region: CASSPPAGNTEAFF. The CDR3, as DNA: TGTGCCAGCTCACCACCCGCCGGGAACACTGAAGCTTTCTTT.

In this sample, this clonotype turned up a few times. The chain carries TRBV7-9 and TRBJ1-4; tentatively, D is TRBD1 (5 bases). In germline, CDR1 is SEHNR, CDR2 FQNEAQ (reference sequence). The CDR3 totals 14 residues. Trimming removed 7 bases at V and 2 bases at J, with 11 bases between. The CDR3 DNA is TGTGCCAGCACACCATGGGACACTAATGAAAAACTGTTTTTT. This encodes CASTPWDTNEKLFF.

This clonotype was seen repeatedly, ten times or more. This chain links TRBV19 with TRBJ1-4; 8 bases agree with TRBD1. Per germline, CDR1 LNHDA and CDR2 SQIVND (reference sequence). CDR3 size: 15 residues. The V and J ends lost 8 bases and 5 bases, in that order; junction bases with no gene match: 10. As DNA, the CDR3 is TGTGCCAGTTCTTGGCGGGACAGGAAAAATGAAAAACTGTTTTTT. Its protein is CASSWRDRKNEKLFF.

This clonotype came up many times. V is TRBV28 and J is TRBJ2-3, with D hard to call. Trimming took off 3 bases at V and 4 bases at J, with 11 bases between the two ends. Germline V CDR1 and CDR2: MDHEN, SYDVKM. There are 14 residues in the CDR3. The CDR3 reads CASSLPPRPDTQYF. For the CDR3, the DNA is TGTGCCAGCAGTTTGCCTCCTCGACCAGATACGCAGTATTTT.

This clonotype was detected a few times. V usage is TRBV4-3 and J usage is TRBJ1-6, with TRBD1 matching 9 bases. Germline V lookup: CDR1 LGHNA, CDR2 YSLEER. The J segment lost 6 bases and the V segment lost 4 bases, leaving 7 bases of the junction unmatched. This CDR3 has 16 amino acids. Here the CDR3 reads CASSPRPDRGNSPLHF. The CDR3 DNA is TGCGCCAGCAGCCCTAGGCCGGACAGGGGTAATTCACCCCTCCACTTT.

This clonotype has a handful of counts. CDR3 nucleotide sequence: TGTGCCAGCAGCGTAGAGTGGGGATGGACTGATACGCAGTATTTT. Protein product: CASSVEWGWTDTQYF. V and J are TRBV9 and TRBJ2-3; weak D call: TRBD2 (5 bases). Trimming cost V 0 bases and J 6 bases, with 14 bases left between them. The CDR3 spans 15 residues. Germline CDR1 SGDLS, CDR2 YYNGEE. The entire variable domain, with the rest obtained from reference TRBV9 and TRBJ2-3, is as follows: DSGVTQTPKHLITATGQRVTLRCSPRSGDLSVYWYQQSLDQGLQFLIQYYNGEERAKGNILERFSAQQFPDLHSELNLSSLELGDSALYFCASSVEWGWTDTQYFGPGTRLTVL.

Ten or more counts support this clonotype. The rearrangement uses TRBV5-5 and TRBJ1-1; D is ambiguous. From germline, CDR1 is SGHKS and CDR2 YYEKEE (reference sequence). V was trimmed by 6 bases and J by 0 bases, leaving 12 bases between them. The CDR3 is made up of 14 amino acids. This CDR3 is CASMEEYMNTEAFF. As DNA, the CDR3 is TGTGCCAGCATGGAAGAGTATATGAACACTGAAGCTTTCTTT.

V is TRBV20-1 and J is TRBJ2-3, with TRBD2 identical over 8 bases. Germline trimming cut 4 bases from V and 2 bases from J; bases unmatched to any gene: 2. The germline gives CDR1 DFQATT, CDR2 SNEGSKA (reference sequence). This CDR3 has 13 amino acids. CDR3 nucleotides: TGCAGTGCTAATAGCGGGGACACAGATACGCAGTATTTT. Encoded protein: CSANSGDTDTQYF.

The chain carries TRBV21-1 and TRBJ1-5; TRBD1, the table's D call, was not compared with the DNA. TRBV21-1 is reported as a pseudogene. The CDR3 totals 19 residues. The chain's CDR3 is CASSKPPLRGPNSNQPQHF. DNA for the CDR3: TGTGCCAGCAGCAAACCCCCACTGAGGGGGCCGAATAGCAATCAGCCCCAGCATTTT.